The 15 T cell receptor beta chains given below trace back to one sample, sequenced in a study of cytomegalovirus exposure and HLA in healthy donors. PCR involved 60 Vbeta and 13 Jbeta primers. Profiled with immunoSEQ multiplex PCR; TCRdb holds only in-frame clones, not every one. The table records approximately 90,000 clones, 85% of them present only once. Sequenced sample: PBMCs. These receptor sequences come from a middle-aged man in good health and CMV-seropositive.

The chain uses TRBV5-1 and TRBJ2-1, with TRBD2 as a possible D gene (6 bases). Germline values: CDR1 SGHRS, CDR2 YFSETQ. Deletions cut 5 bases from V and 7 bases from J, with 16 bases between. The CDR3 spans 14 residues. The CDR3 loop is CASSQPGSGNEQFF. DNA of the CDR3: TGCGCCAGCAGTCAACCCGGGAGTGGGAATGAGCAGTTCTTC.

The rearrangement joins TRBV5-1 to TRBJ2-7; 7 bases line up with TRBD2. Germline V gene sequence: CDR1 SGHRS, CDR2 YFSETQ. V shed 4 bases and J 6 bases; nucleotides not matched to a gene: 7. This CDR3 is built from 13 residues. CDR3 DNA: TGCGCCAGCAGCCCCCTGGGAGGGGTCGAGCAGTACTTC. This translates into CASSPLGGVEQYF. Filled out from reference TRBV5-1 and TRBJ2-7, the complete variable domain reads KAGVTQTPRYLIKTRGQQVTLSCSPISGHRSVSWYQQTPGQGLQFLFEYFSETQRNKGNFPGRFSGRQFSNSRSEMNVSTLELGDSALYLCASSPLGGVEQYFGPGTRLTVT.

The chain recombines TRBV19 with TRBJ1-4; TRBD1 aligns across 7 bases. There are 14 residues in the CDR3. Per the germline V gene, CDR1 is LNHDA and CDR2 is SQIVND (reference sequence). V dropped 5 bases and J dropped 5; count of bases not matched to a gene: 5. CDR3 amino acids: CASSVGTANEKLFF. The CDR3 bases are TGTGCCAGTAGTGTCGGGACAGCGAATGAAAAACTGTTTTTT.

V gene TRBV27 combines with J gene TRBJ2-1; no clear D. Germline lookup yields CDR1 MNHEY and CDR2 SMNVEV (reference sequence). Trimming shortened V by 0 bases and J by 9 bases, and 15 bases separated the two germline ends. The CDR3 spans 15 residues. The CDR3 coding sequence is TGTGCCAGCAGTTTATCACGCGGAGTCTTCGCTGAGCAGTTCTTC. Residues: CASSLSRGVFAEQFF.

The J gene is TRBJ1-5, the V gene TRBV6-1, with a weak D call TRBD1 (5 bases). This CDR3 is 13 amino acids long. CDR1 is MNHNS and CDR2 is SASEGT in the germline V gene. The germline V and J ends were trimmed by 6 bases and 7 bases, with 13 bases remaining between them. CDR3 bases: TGTGCCAGCAGGGGGGGACCGTTCCAGCCCCAGCATTTT. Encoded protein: CASRGGPFQPQHF.

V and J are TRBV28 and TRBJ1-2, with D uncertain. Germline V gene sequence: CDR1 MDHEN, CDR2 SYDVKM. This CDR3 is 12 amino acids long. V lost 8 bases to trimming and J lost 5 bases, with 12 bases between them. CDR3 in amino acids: CASLAPPYGYTF. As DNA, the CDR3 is TGTGCCAGCCTGGCTCCACCTTATGGCTACACCTTC.

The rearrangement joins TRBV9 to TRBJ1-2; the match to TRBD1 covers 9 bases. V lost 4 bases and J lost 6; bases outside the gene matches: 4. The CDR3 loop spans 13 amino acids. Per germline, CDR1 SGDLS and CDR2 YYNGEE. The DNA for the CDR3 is TGTGCCAGCAGCCAACGGACAGGGGATGGCTACACCTTC. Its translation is CASSQRTGDGYTF. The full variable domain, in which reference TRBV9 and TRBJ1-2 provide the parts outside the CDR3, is DSGVTQTPKHLITATGQRVTLRCSPRSGDLSVYWYQQSLDQGLQFLIQYYNGEERAKGNILERFSAQQFPDLHSELNLSSLELGDSALYFCASSQRTGDGYTFGSGTRLTVV.

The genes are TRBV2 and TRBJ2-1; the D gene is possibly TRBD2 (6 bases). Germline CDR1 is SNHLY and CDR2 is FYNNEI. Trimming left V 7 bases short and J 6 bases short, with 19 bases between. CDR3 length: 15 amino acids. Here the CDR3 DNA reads TGTGCCAGCACAGGTCTTCCGGGGGAGTTCAATGAGCAGTTCTTC. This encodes CASTGLPGEFNEQFF.

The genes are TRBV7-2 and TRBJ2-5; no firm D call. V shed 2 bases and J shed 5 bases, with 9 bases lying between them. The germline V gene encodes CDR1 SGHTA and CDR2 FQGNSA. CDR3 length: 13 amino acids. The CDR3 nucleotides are TGTGCCAGCAGCTTACAATTCGGGGAGACCCAGTACTTC. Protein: CASSLQFGETQYF.

Here the CDR3 DNA reads TGTGCCAGCGGGGCCGGAAGGGGCAATGAGCAGTTCTTC. It is translated as CASGAGRGNEQFF. J is TRBJ2-1 and V is TRBV2; a weak D match, TRBD1 (5 bases). The length of the CDR3 is 13 residues. Per the germline V gene, CDR1 is SNHLY and CDR2 is FYNNEI. V was trimmed by 8 bases and J by 6 bases, leaving 14 bases between them.

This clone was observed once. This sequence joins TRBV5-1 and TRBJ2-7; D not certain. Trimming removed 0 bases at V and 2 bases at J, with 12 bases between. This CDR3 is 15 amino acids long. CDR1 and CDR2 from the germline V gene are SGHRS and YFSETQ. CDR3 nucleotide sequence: TGCGCCAGCAGCTTGGAAGCAGGCTACCCCTACGAGCAGTACTTC. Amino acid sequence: CASSLEAGYPYEQYF.

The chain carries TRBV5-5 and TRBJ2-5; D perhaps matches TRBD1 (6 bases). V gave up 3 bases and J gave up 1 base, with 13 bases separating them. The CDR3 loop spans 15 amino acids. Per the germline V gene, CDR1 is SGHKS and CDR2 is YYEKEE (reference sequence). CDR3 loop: CASSSHQDSQETQYF. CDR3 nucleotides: TGTGCCAGCAGCTCGCACCAGGACAGCCAAGAGACCCAGTACTTC.

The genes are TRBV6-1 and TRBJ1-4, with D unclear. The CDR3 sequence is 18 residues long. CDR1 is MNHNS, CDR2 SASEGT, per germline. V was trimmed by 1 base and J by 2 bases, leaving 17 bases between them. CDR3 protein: CASSEGTGVRTTNEKLFF. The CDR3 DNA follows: TGTGCCAGCAGTGAAGGGACGGGAGTGAGGACGACTAATGAAAAACTGTTTTTT.

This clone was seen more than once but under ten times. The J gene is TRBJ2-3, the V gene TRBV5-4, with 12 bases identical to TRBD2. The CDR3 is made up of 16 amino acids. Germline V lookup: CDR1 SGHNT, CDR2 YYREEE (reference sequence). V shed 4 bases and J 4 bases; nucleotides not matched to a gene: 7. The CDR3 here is CASSQGASGRADTQYF. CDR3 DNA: TGTGCCAGCAGCCAGGGAGCTAGCGGGAGGGCAGATACGCAGTATTTT.

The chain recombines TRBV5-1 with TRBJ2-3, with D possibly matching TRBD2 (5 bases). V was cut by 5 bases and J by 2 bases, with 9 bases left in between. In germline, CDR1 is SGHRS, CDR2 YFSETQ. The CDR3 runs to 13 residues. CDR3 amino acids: CASRPDSTDTQYF. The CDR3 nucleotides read TGCGCCAGCAGGCCGGACTCCACAGATACGCAGTATTTT. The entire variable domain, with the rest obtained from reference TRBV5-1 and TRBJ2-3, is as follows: KAGVTQTPRYLIKTRGQQVTLSCSPISGHRSVSWYQQTPGQGLQFLFEYFSETQRNKGNFPGRFSGRQFSNSRSEMNVSTLELGDSALYLCASRPDSTDTQYFGPGTRLTVL.